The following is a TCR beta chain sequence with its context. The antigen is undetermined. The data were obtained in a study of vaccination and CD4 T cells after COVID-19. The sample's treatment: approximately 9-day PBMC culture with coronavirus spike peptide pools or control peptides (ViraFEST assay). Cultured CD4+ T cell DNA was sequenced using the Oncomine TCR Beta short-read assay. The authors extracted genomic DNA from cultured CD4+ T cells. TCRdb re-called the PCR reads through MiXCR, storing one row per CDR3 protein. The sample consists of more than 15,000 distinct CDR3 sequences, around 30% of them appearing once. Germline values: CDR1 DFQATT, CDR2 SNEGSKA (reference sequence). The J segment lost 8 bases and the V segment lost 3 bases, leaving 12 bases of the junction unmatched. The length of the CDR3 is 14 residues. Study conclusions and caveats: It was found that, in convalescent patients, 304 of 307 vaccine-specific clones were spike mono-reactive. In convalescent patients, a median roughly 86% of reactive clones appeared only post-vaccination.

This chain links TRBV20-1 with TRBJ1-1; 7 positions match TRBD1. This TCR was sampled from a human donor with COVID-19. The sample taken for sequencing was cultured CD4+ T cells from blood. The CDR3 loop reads CSASNKTIRGEAFF. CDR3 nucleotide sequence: TGCAGTGCTAGCAATAAAACAATCAGGGGGGAAGCTTTCTTT.